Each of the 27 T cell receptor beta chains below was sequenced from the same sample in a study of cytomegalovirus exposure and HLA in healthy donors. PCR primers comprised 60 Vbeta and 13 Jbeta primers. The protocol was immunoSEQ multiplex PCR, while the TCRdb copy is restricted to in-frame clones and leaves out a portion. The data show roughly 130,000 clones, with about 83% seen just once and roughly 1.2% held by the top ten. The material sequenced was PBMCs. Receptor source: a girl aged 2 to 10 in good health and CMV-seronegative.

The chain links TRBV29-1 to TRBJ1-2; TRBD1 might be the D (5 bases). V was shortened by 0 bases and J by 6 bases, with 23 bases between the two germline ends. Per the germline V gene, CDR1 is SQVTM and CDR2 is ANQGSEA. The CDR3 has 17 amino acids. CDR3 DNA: TGCAGCGTTGAAGACGGTAAGGGGTCTTTTAGAGGACATGGCTACACCTTC. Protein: CSVEDGKGSFRGHGYTF.

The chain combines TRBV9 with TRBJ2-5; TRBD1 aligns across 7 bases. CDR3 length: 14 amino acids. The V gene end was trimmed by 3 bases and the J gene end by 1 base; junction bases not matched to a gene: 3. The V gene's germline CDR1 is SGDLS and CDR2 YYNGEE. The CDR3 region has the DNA TGTGCCAGCAGCGCTTGGGACAGCCAAGAGACCCAGTACTTC. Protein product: CASSAWDSQETQYF.

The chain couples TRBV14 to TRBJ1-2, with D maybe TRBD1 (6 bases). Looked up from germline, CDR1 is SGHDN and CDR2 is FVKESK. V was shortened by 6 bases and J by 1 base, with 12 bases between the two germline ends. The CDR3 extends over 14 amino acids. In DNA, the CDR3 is TGTGCCAGCAGGCCCCGGGACAATAACTATGGCTACACCTTC. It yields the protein CASRPRDNNYGYTF.

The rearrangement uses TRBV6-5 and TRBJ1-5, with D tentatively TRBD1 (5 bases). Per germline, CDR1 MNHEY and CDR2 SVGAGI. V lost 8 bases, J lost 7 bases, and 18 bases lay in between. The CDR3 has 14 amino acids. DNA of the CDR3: TGTGCCAGCGGATCTCCACTCGGGGGGCAGCCCCAGCATTTT. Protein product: CASGSPLGGQPQHF.

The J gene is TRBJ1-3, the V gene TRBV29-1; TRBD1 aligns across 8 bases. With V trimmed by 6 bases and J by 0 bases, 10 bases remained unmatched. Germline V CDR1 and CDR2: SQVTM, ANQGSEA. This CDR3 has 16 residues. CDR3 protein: CSVGGQGPSSGNTIYF. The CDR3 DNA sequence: TGCAGCGTGGGCGGACAGGGACCTTCCTCTGGAAACACCATATATTTT.

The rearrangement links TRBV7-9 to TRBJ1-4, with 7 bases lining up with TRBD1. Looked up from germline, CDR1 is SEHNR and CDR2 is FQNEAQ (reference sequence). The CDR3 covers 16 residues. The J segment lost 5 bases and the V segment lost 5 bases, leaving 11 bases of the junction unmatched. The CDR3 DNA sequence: TGTGCCAGCAGCCGAACCCCCGGGACAGAGAATGAAAAACTGTTTTTT. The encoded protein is CASSRTPGTENEKLFF.

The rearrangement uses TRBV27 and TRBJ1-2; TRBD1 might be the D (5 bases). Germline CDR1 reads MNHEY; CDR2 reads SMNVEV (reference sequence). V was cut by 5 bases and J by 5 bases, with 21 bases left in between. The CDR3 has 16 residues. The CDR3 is CASSPSLGRAFYGYTF. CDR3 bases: TGTGCCAGCAGTCCCTCTTTGGGCAGGGCCTTTTATGGCTACACCTTC.

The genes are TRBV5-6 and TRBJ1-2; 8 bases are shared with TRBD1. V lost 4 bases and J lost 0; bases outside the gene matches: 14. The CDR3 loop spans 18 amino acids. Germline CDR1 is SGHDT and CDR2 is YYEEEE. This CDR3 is CASSPELAGQGSNYGYTF. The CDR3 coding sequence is TGTGCCAGCAGCCCGGAGCTCGCCGGACAGGGATCTAACTATGGCTACACCTTC.

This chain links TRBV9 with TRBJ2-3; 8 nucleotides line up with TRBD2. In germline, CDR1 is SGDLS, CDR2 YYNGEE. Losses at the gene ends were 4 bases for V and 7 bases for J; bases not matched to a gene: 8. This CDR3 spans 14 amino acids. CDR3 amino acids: CASSTDGGGYTQYF. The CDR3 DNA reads TGTGCCAGCAGCACCGACGGGGGGGGGTATACGCAGTATTTT. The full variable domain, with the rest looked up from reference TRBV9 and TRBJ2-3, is DSGVTQTPKHLITATGQRVTLRCSPRSGDLSVYWYQQSLDQGLQFLIQYYNGEERAKGNILERFSAQQFPDLHSELNLSSLELGDSALYFCASSTDGGGYTQYFGPGTRLTVL.

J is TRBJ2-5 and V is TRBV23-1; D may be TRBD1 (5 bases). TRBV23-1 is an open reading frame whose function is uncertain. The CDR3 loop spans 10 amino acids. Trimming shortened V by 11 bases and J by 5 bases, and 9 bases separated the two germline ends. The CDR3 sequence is CAAQVETQYF. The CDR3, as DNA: TGCGCCGCACAGGTTGAGACCCAGTACTTC.

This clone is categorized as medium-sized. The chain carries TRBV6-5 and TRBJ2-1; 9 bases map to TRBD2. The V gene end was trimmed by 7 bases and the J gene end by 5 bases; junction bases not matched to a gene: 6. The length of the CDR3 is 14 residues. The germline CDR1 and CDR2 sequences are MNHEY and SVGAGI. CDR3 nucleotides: TGTGCCAGCAAACCGGGACTAGCTAACAATGAGCAGTTCTTC. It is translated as CASKPGLANNEQFF.

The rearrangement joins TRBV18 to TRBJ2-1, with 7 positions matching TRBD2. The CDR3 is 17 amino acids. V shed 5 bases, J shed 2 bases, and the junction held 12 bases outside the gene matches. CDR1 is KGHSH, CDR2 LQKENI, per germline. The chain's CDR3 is CASSWGTGEGAYNEQFF. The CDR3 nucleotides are TGTGCCAGCTCATGGGGCACGGGGGAGGGAGCCTACAATGAGCAGTTCTTC.

The CDR3 DNA reads as TGTGCCAGCGCTGGGGGGGAGGGAGTACAAGAGACCCAGTACTTC. Protein: CASAGGEGVQETQYF. The chain couples TRBV28 to TRBJ2-5; TRBD2 agrees at 7 bases. This CDR3 is 15 amino acids long. CDR1 is MDHEN, CDR2 SYDVKM, per germline. V shed 8 bases, J shed 2 bases, and the junction held 11 bases outside the gene matches.

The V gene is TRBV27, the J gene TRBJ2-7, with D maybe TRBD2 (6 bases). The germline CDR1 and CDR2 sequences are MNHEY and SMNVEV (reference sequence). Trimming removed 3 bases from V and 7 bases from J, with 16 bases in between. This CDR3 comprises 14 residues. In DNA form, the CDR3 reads TGTGCCAGCAGTTTTTACGCGGGACCCTCTGAGCAGTACTTC. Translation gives CASSFYAGPSEQYF.

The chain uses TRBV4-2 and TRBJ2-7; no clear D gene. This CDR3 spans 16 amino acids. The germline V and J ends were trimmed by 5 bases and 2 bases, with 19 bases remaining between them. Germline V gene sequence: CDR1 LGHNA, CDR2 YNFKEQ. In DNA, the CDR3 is TGTGCCAGCAGCGTAGAGCACAGTGATGCCCCCTACGAGCAGTACTTC. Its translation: CASSVEHSDAPYEQYF.

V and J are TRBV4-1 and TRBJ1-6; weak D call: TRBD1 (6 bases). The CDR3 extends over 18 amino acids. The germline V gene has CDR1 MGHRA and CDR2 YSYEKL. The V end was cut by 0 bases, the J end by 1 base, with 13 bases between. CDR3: CASSQEKQGGSYNSPLHF. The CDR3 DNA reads TGCGCCAGCAGCCAAGAAAAACAGGGTGGGTCCTATAATTCACCCCTCCACTTT.

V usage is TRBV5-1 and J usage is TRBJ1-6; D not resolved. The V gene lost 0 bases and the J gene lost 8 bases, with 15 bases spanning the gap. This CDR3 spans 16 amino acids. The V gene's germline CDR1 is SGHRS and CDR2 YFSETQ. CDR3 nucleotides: TGCGCCAGCAGCTTGGAGGACCTCCGAGCGGATTCACCCCTCCACTTT. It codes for CASSLEDLRADSPLHF.

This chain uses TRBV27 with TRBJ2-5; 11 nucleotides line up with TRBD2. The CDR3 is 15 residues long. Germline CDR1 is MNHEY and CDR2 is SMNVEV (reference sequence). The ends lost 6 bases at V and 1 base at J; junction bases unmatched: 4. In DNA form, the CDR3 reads TGTGCCAGCAGACTGACTAGCGGGACCCAAGAGACCCAGTACTTC. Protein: CASRLTSGTQETQYF.

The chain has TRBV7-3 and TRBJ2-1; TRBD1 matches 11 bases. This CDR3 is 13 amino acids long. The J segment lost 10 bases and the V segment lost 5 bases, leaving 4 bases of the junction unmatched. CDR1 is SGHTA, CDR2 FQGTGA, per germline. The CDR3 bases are TGTGCCAGCAGCATGGACAGGGGGCACGAGCAGTTCTTC. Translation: CASSMDRGHEQFF.

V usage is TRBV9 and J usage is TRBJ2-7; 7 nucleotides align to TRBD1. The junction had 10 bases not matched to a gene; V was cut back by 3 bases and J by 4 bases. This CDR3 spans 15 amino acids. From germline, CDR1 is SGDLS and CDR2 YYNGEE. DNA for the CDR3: TGTGCCAGCAGCGCCGGCCCGGGACAGTTTTACGAGCAGTACTTC. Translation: CASSAGPGQFYEQYF. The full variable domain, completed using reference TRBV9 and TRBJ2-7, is DSGVTQTPKHLITATGQRVTLRCSPRSGDLSVYWYQQSLDQGLQFLIQYYNGEERAKGNILERFSAQQFPDLHSELNLSSLELGDSALYFCASSAGPGQFYEQYFGPGTRLTVT.

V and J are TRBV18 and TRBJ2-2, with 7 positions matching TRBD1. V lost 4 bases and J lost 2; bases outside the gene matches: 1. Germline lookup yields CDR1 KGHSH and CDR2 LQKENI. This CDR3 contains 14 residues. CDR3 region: CASSRDRNTGELFF. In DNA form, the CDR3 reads TGTGCCAGCTCACGGGACAGAAACACCGGGGAGCTGTTTTTT.

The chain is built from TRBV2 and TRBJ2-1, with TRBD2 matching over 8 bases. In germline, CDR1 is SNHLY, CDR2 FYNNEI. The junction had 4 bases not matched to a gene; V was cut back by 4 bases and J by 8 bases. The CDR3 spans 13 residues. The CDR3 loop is CASSGTSSYEQFF. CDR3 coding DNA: TGTGCCAGCAGTGGGACTAGCAGCTATGAGCAGTTCTTC.

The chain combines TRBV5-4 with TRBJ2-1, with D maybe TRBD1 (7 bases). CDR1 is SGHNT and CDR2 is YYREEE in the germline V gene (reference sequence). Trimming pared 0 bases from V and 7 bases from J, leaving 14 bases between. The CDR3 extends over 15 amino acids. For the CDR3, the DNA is TGTGCCAGCAGCTTGGCCGAGGGGGCGGGGAATGAGCAGTTCTTC. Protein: CASSLAEGAGNEQFF. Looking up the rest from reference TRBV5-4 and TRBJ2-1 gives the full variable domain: ETGVTQSPTHLIKTRGQQVTLRCSSQSGHNTVSWYQQALGQGPQFIFQYYREEENGRGNFPPRFSGLQFPNYSSELNVNALELDDSALYLCASSLAEGAGNEQFFGPGTRLTVL.

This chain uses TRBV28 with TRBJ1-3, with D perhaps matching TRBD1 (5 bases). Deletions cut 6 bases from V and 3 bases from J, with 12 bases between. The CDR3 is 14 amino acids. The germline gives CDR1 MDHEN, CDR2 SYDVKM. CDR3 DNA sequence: TGTGCCAGCAGGTGGTGGGGGGATGGAAACACCATATATTTT. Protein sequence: CASRWWGDGNTIYF.

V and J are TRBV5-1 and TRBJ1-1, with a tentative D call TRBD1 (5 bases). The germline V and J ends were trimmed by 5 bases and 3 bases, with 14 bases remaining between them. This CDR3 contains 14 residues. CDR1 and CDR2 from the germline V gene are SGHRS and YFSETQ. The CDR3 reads CASRSGTLHTEAFF. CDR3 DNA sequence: TGCGCCAGCAGATCAGGGACTTTGCACACTGAAGCTTTCTTT.

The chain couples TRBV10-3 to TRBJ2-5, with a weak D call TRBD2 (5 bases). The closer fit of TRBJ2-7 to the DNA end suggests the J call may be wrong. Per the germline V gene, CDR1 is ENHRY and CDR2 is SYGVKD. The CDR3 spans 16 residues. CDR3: CAISESRDRLANEQYF. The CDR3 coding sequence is TGTGCCATCAGTGAGTCGAGGGATCGTCTCGCTAACGAGCAGTACTTC.

The CDR3 DNA is TGTGCCAGCAGTGCGGGACAGGGGGCTGGAAACACCATATATTTT. Its translation is CASSAGQGAGNTIYF. The rearrangement joins TRBV2 to TRBJ1-3, with TRBD1 matching 11 bases. The CDR3 extends over 15 amino acids. Germline V lookup: CDR1 SNHLY, CDR2 FYNNEI. Unmatched junction bases numbered 1, after V lost 4 bases and J lost 2 bases.